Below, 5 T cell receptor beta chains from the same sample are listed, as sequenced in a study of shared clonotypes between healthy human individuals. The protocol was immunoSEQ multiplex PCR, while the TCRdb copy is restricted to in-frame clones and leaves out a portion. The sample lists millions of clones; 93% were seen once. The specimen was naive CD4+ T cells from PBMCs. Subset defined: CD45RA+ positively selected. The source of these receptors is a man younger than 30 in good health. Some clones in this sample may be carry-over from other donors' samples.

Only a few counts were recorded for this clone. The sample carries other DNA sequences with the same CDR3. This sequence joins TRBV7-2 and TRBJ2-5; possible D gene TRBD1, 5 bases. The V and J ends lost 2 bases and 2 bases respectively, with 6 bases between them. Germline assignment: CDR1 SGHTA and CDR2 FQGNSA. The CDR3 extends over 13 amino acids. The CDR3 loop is CASSLNRQETQYF. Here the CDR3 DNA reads TGTGCCAGCAGCTTAAACAGGCAAGAGACCCAGTACTTC.

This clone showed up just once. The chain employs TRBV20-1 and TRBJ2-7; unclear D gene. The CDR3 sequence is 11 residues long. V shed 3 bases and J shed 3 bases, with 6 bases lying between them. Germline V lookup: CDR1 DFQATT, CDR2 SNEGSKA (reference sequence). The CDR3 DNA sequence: TGCAGTGCTAGTGAAAGCTACGAGCAGTACTTC. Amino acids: CSASESYEQYF.

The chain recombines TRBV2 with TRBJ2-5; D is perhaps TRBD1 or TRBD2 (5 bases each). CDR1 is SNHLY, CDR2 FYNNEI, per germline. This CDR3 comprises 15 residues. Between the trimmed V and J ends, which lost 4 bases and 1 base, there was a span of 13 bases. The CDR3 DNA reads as TGTGCCAGCAGTGGGGGTGGGACGCCCCAAGAGACCCAGTACTTC. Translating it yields CASSGGGTPQETQYF.

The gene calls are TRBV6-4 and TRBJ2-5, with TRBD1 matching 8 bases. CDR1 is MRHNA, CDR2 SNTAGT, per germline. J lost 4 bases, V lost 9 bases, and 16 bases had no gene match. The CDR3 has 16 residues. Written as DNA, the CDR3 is TGTGCCAGTCCGACTCTGACAGGGGTTTTTGGAGAGACCCAGTACTTC. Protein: CASPTLTGVFGETQYF.

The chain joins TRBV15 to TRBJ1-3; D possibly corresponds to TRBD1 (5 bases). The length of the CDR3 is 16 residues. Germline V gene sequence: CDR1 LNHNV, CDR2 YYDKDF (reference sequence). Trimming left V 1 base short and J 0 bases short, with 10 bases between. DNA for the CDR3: TGTGCCACCAGCAGAGGGGACCTCCTCTCTGGAAACACCATATATTTT. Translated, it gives CATSRGDLLSGNTIYF. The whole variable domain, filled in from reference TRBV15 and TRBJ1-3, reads DAMVIQNPRYQVTQFGKPVTLSCSQTLNHNVMYWYQQKSSQAPKLLFHYYDKDFNNEADTPDNFQSRRPNTSFCFLDIRSPGLGDTAMYLCATSRGDLLSGNTIYFGEGSWLTVV.